The 14 T cell receptor beta chains below were found in one sample sequenced in a study of T cell responses to AZD1222 COVID-19 vaccine. Sequencing used immunoSEQ multiplex PCR; TCRdb keeps in-frame clones, though not all of them. The data contain about 120,000 clones, 88% of them singletons. The specimen was peripheral blood, collected on day 0 of AZD1222 vaccination. Receptors originate from an adult in good health.

This clone appeared a few times. CDR3 residues: CASSRLGGPNYGYTF. The CDR3 nucleotides are TGCGCCAGCAGCCGATTGGGGGGGCCCAACTATGGCTACACCTTC. The genes are TRBV5-1 and TRBJ1-2; a possible D gene is TRBD1 (6 bases). Looked up from germline, CDR1 is SGHRS and CDR2 is YFSETQ. The CDR3 is 15 residues long. V lost 4 bases, J lost 2 bases, and 15 bases lay in between.

The chain carries TRBV4-3 and TRBJ1-2; the D is unclear. Germline CDR1 is LGHNA and CDR2 is YSLEER. This CDR3 contains 14 residues. Trimming took off 3 bases at V and 7 bases at J, with 15 bases between the two ends. In nucleotides, the CDR3 is TGCGCCAGCAGCCACTCCGGGAGGGATGCTGGCTACACCTTC. It translates to CASSHSGRDAGYTF.

This chain joins TRBV6-5 and TRBJ1-2; D possibly corresponds to TRBD1 (5 bases). Trimming left V 2 bases short and J 5 bases short, with 12 bases between. This CDR3 spans 14 amino acids. Germline V CDR1 and CDR2: MNHEY, SVGAGI. The CDR3: CASSYRGVEYGYTF. CDR3 in DNA: TGTGCCAGCAGTTACCGGGGGGTGGAGTATGGCTACACCTTC.

The genes are TRBV5-4 and TRBJ2-1; 11 nucleotides match TRBD2. This CDR3 is built from 15 residues. The germline V gene has CDR1 SGHNT and CDR2 YYREEE (reference sequence). The trim removed 4 bases at V and 6 bases at J, leaving 6 bases unmatched. The DNA for the CDR3 is TGTGCCAGCAGCGAGACTAGCGGGAAGGGCAATGAGCAGTTCTTC. Residues: CASSETSGKGNEQFF.

By frequency in the sample, this clone is medium-sized. This chain joins TRBV27 and TRBJ1-5, with 7 bases aligning to TRBD1. With 5 bases clipped from V and 1 base from J, the junction kept 5 bases outside the gene matches. The CDR3 length is 15 residues. Germline lookup yields CDR1 MNHEY and CDR2 SMNVEV (reference sequence). This CDR3 is CASSLRTGSNQPQHF. As DNA, the CDR3 is TGTGCCAGCAGTCTCAGGACAGGAAGCAATCAGCCCCAGCATTTT.

The chain has TRBV6-2 or TRBV6-3 and TRBJ1-1; no reliable D call. Germline CDR1 MNHEY, CDR2 SVGEGT. Trimming removed 5 bases at V and 7 bases at J, with 8 bases between. This CDR3 has 11 residues. CDR3 DNA sequence: TGTGCCAGCAGTCAGGTCTTTGAAGCTTTCTTT. Protein: CASSQVFEAFF.

The V gene is TRBV19, the J gene TRBJ1-4, with D unresolved. CDR1 is LNHDA and CDR2 is SQIVND in the germline V gene (reference sequence). There are 15 residues in the CDR3. Trimming removed 7 bases at V and 5 bases at J, with 17 bases between. The CDR3 nucleotides read TGTGCCAGTACCGATCGCGCGGTCCAGAATGAAAAACTGTTTTTT. Amino acids: CASTDRAVQNEKLFF.

This chain joins TRBV19 and TRBJ1-3; the D gene is possibly TRBD1 (5 bases). The CDR3 totals 16 residues. The V gene's germline CDR1 is LNHDA and CDR2 SQIVND (reference sequence). V was shortened by 5 bases and J by 0 bases, with 14 bases between the two germline ends. DNA for the CDR3: TGTGCCAGTAGTGTCCACAGGAGTTCCTCTGGAAACACCATATATTTT. The encoded protein is CASSVHRSSSGNTIYF.

The chain joins TRBV7-2 to TRBJ2-1, with TRBD2 matching 8 bases. Looked up from germline, CDR1 is SGHTA and CDR2 is FQGNSA. The CDR3 consists of 16 residues. Losses at the gene ends were 4 bases for V and 0 bases for J; bases not matched to a gene: 5. The CDR3 DNA is TGTGCCAGCAGCTCCCTAGCGGGCAGCTCCTACAATGAGCAGTTCTTC. It codes for CASSSLAGSSYNEQFF.

In this sample, this clone turned up once. This sequence joins TRBV7-9 and TRBJ1-2; 9 positions match TRBD1. Germline-derived CDR1 and CDR2 are SEHNR and FQNEAQ (reference sequence). Trimming took 1 base from V and 2 from J; bases not matched to a gene: 2. This CDR3 region has 15 residues. This CDR3 reads CASSLEGQGNYGYTF. The CDR3 DNA follows: TGTGCCAGCAGCTTAGAGGGACAGGGAAACTATGGCTACACCTTC.

The chain carries TRBV5-8 and TRBJ1-2, with D perhaps matching TRBD1 (5 bases). Germline CDR1 SGHTS, CDR2 YDEGEE. The ends were cut back, 0 bases at V and 5 bases at J, with 14 bases in the middle. CDR3 length equals 15 residues. The CDR3 loop is CASSLGGWGVYGYTF. CDR3 nucleotides: TGTGCCAGCAGCTTGGGAGGCTGGGGGGTTTATGGCTACACCTTC. Full variable domain (outside the CDR3, taken from reference TRBV5-8 and TRBJ1-2): EAGVTQSPTHLIKTRGQQATLRCSPISGHTSVYWYQQALGLGLQFLLWYDEGEERNRGNFPPRFSGRQFPNYSSELNVNALELEDSALYLCASSLGGWGVYGYTFGSGTRLTVV.

This chain links TRBV5-5 with TRBJ2-5; D is unresolved. Trimming removed 2 bases from V and 0 bases from J, with 8 bases in between. The CDR3 covers 14 residues. In germline, CDR1 is SGHKS, CDR2 YYEKEE (reference sequence). The CDR3 protein is CASSFQRYQETQYF. CDR3 bases: TGTGCCAGCAGCTTCCAACGGTACCAAGAGACCCAGTACTTC.

The chain links TRBV24-1 to TRBJ1-1, with D perhaps matching TRBD1 (5 bases). The V gene lost 7 bases and the J gene lost 4 bases, with 9 bases spanning the gap. The CDR3 runs 12 residues. Germline-derived CDR1 and CDR2 are KGHDR and SFDVKD. The CDR3 reads CATSTGRTEAFF. As DNA, the CDR3 is TGTGCCACCAGCACAGGTCGCACTGAAGCTTTCTTT.

This sequence joins TRBV24-1 and TRBJ2-7; 8 bases match TRBD1. Germline loops: CDR1 KGHDR, CDR2 SFDVKD. The V segment lost 3 bases and the J segment 2 bases; nucleotides outside the gene matches: 5. The CDR3 contains 15 residues. The CDR3 sequence: CATSDPGQGPYEQYF. CDR3 in DNA: TGTGCCACCAGTGATCCCGGACAGGGCCCCTACGAGCAGTACTTC.